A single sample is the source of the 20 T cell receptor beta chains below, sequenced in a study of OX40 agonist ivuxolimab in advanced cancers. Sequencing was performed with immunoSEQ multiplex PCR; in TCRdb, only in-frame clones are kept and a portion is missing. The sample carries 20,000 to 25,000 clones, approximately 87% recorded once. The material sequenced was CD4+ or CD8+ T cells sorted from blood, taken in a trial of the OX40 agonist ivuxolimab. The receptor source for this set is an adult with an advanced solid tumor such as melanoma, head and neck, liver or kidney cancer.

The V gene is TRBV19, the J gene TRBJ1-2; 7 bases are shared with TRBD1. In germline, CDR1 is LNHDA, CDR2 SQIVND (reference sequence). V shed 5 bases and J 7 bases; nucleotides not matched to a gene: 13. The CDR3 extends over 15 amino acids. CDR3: CASSPDSGTVVGYTF. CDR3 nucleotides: TGTGCCAGTAGTCCCGACTCGGGGACAGTAGTTGGCTACACCTTC.

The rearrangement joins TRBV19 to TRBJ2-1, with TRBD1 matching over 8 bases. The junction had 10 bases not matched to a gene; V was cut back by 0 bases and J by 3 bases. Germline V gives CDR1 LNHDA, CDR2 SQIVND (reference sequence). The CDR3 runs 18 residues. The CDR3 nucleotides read TGTGCCAGTAGTATAGATCTAAGTATGGACAGGGTCTACAATGAGCAGTTCTTC. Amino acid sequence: CASSIDLSMDRVYNEQFF.

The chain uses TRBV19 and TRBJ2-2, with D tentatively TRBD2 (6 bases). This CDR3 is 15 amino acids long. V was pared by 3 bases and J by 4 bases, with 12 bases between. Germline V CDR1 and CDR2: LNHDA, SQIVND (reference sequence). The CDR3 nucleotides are TGTGCCAGTAGTATCGCGACTAGGGGCACCGGGGAGCTGTTTTTT. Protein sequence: CASSIATRGTGELFF.

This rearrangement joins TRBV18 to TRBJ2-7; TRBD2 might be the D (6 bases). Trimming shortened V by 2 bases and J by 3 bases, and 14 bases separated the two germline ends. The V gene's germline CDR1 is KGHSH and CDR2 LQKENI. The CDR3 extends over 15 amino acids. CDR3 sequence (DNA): TGTGCCAGCTCACCAGAACTAGCTTACGACTACGAGCAGTACTTC. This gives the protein CASSPELAYDYEQYF.

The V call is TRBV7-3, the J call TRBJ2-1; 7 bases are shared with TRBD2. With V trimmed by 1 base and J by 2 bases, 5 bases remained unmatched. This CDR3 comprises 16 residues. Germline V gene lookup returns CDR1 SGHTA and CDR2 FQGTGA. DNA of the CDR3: TGTGCCAGCAGCTTAATGGCGGGGGATACCTACAATGAGCAGTTCTTC. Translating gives CASSLMAGDTYNEQFF.

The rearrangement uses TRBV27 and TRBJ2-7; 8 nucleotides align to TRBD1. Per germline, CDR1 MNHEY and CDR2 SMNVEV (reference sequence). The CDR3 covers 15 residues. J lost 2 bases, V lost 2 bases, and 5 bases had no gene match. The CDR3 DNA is TGTGCCAGCAGTTTAAAGGGGGGACAGGCCTACGAGCAGTACTTC. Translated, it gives CASSLKGGQAYEQYF.

Written as DNA, the CDR3 is TGTGCCAGCAGTTACTCTGGCACCGGGGAGCTGTTTTTT. It translates to CASSYSGTGELFF. The chain uses TRBV6-5 and TRBJ2-2; D not certain. The V gene's germline CDR1 is MNHEY and CDR2 SVGAGI. The CDR3 consists of 13 residues. V was trimmed by 0 bases and J by 4 bases, leaving 3 bases between them.

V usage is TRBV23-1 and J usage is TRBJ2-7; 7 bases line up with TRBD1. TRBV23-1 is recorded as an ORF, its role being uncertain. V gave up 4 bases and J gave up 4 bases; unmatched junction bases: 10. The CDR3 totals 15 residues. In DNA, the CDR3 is TGCGCCAGCAGTCCTATCCGGGACAGATCGTACGAGCAGTACTTC. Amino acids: CASSPIRDRSYEQYF.

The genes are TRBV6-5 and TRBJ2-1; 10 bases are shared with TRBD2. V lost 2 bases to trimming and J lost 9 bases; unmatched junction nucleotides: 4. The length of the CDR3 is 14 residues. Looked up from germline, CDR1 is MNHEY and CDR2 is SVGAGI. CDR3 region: CASSYLGTSAEQFF. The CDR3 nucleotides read TGTGCCAGCAGTTACCTCGGGACTAGCGCTGAGCAGTTCTTC.

The CDR3 loop is CASSLAVTGGYNEQFF. DNA for the CDR3: TGCGCCAGCAGCTTGGCCGTCACAGGGGGATACAATGAGCAGTTCTTC. The gene calls are TRBV5-1 and TRBJ2-1; 8 nucleotides align to TRBD1. In germline, CDR1 is SGHRS, CDR2 YFSETQ. J was trimmed by 4 bases and V by 0 bases; bases with no gene match: 6. CDR3 size: 16 residues. Together with reference TRBV5-1 and TRBJ2-1, the CDR3 gives the full variable domain: KAGVTQTPRYLIKTRGQQVTLSCSPISGHRSVSWYQQTPGQGLQFLFEYFSETQRNKGNFPGRFSGRQFSNSRSEMNVSTLELGDSALYLCASSLAVTGGYNEQFFGPGTRLTVL.

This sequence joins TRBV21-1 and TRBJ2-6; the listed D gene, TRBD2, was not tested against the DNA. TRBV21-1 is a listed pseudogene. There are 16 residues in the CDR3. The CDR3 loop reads CASSKEGGSGANVLTF. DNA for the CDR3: TGTGCCAGCAGCAAAGAGGGAGGCTCTGGGGCCAACGTCCTGACTTTC.

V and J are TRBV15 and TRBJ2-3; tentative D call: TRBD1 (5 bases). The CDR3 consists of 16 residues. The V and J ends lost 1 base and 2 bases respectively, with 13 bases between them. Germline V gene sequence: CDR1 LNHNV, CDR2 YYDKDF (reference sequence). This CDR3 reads CATSRGGGYSTDTQYF. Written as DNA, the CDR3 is TGTGCCACCAGCAGAGGGGGCGGCTATTCCACAGATACGCAGTATTTT.

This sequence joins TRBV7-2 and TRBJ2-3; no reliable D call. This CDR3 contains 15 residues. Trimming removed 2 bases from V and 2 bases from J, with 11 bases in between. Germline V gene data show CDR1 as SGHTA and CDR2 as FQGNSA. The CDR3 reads CASSLTRWSTDTQYF. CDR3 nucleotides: TGTGCCAGCAGCTTAACAAGGTGGTCCACAGATACGCAGTATTTT.

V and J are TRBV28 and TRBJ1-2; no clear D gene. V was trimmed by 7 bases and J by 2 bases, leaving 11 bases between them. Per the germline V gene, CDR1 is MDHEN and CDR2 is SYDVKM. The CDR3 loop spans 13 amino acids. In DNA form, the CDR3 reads TGTGCCAGCACCCTCACACAGAACTATGGCTACACCTTC. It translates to CASTLTQNYGYTF.

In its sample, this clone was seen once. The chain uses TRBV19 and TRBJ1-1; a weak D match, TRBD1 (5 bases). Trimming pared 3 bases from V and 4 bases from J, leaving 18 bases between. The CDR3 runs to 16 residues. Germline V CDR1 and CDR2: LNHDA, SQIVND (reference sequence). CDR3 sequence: CASSMGMGPKGTEAFF. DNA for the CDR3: TGTGCCAGTAGTATGGGGATGGGGCCGAAAGGCACTGAAGCTTTCTTT.

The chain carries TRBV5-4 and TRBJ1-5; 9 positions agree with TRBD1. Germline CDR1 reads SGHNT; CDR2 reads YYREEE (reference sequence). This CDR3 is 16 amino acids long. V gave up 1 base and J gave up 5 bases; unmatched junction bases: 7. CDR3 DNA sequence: TGTGCCAGCAGCTTGAGGGGGACAGGGCTGGATCAGCCCCAGCATTTT. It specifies CASSLRGTGLDQPQHF.

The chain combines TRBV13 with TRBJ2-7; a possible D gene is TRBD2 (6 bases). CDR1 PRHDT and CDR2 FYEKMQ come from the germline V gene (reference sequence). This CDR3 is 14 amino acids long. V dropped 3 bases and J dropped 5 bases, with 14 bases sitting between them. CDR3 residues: CASSLGLPLNEQYF. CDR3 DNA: TGTGCCAGCAGCTTGGGACTCCCTTTGAACGAGCAGTACTTC.

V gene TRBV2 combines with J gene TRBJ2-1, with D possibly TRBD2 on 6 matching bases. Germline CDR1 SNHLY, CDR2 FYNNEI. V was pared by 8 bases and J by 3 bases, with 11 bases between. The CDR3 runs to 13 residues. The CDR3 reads CASARTNYNEQFF. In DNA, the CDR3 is TGTGCCAGCGCTCGGACTAACTACAATGAGCAGTTCTTC.

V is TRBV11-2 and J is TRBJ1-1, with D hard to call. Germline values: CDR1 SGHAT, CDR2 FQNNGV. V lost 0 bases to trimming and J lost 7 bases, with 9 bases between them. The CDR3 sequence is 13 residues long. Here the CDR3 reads CASSLDPGIEAFF. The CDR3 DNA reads TGTGCCAGCAGCTTAGATCCCGGAATTGAAGCTTTCTTT. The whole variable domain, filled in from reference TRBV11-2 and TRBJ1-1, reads EAGVAQSPRYKIIEKRQSVAFWCNPISGHATLYWYQQILGQGPKLLIQFQNNGVVDDSQLPKDRFSAERLKGVDSTLKIQPAKLEDSAVYLCASSLDPGIEAFFGQGTRLTVV.

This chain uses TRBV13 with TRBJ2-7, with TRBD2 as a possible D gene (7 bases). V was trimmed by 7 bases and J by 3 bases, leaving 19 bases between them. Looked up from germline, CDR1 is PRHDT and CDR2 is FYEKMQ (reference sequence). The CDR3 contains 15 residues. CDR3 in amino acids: CASNLGGGAIYEQYF. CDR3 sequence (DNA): TGTGCCAGCAACCTTGGAGGGGGGGCGATCTACGAGCAGTACTTC.